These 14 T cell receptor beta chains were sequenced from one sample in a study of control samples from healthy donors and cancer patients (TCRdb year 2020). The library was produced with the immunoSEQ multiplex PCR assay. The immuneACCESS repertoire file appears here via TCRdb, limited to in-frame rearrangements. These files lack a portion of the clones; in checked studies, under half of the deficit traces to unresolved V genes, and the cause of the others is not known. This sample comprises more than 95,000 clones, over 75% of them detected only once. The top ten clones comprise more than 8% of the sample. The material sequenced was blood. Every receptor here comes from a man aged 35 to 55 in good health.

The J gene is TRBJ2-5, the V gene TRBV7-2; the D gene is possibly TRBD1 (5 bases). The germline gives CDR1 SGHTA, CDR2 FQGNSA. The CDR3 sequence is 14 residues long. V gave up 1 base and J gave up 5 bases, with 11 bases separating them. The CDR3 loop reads CASSLEATAETQYF. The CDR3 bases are TGTGCCAGCAGCTTAGAGGCGACAGCGGAGACCCAGTACTTC.

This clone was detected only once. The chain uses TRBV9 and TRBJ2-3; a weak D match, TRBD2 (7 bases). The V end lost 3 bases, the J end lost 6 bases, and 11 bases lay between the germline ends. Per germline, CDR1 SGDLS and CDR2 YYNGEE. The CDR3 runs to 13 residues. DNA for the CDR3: TGTGCCAGCAGCGCGGGGGGCCACGATACGCAGTATTTT. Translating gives CASSAGGHDTQYF.

The CDR3 region is CASSRDPDHYEQYF. In DNA form, the CDR3 reads TGTGCCAGCAGCCGGGACCCAGACCATTACGAGCAGTACTTC. The chain links TRBV7-2 to TRBJ2-7; TRBD1 or TRBD2 may be the D gene (5 bases each). Looked up from germline, CDR1 is SGHTA and CDR2 is FQGNSA. CDR3 length: 14 amino acids. V lost 5 bases, J lost 4 bases, and 15 bases lay in between.

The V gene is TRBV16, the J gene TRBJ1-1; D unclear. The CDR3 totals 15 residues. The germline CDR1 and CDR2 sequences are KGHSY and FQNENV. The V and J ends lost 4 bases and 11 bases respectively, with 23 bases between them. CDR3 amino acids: CASSPTRDITGAAFF. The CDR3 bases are TGTGCCAGCAGCCCCACCCGCGATATTACTGGCGCGGCTTTCTTT.

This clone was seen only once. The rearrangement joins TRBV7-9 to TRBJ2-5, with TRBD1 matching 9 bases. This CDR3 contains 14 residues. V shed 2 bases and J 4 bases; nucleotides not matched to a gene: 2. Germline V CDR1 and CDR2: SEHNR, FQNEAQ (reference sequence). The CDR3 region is CASSLRQGGETQYF. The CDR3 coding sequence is TGTGCCAGCAGCTTACGACAGGGGGGAGAGACCCAGTACTTC. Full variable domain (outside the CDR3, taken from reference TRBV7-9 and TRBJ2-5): DTGVSQNPRHKITKRGQNVTFRCDPISEHNRLYWYRQTLGQGPEFLTYFQNEAQLEKSRLLSDRFSAERPKGSFSTLEIQRTEQGDSAMYLCASSLRQGGETQYFGPGTRLLVL.

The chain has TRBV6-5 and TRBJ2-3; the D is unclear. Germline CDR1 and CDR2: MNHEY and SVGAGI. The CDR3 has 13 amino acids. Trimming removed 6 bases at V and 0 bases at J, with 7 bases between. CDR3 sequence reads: CASRPTSTDTQYF. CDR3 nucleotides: TGTGCCAGCAGGCCCACTAGCACAGATACGCAGTATTTT.

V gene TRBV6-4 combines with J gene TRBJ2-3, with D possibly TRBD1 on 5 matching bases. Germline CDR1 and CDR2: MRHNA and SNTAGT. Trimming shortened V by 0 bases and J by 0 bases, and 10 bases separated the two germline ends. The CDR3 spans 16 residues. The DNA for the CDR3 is TGTGCCAGCAGTGACTCATTACAGGTCAGCACAGATACGCAGTATTTT. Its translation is CASSDSLQVSTDTQYF.

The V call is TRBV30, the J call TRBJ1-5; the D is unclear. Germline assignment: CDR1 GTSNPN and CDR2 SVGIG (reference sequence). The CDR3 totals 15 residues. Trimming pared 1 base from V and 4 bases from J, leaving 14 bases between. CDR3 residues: CAWSGGLVGNQPQHF. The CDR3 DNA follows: TGTGCCTGGAGTGGGGGTCTGGTGGGGAATCAGCCCCAGCATTTT.

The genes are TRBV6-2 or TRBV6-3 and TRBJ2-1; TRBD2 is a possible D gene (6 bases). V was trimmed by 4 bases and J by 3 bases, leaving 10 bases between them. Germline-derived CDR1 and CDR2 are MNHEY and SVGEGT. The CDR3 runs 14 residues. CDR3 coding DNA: TGTGCCAGCAGTTTTGGTAGCGGCTACAATGAGCAGTTCTTC. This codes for CASSFGSGYNEQFF.

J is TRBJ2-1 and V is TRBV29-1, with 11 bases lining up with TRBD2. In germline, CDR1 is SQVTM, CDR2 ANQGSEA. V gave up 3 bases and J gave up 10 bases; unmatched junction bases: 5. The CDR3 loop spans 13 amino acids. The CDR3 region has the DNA TGCAGCGTTGACCTAGCGGGGGGATTGGAGCAGTTCTTC. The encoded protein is CSVDLAGGLEQFF.

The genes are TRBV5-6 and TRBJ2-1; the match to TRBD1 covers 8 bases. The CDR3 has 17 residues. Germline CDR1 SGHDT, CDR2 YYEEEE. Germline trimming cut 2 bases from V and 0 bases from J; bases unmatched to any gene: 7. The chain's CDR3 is CASSFRDRISSYNEQFF. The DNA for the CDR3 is TGTGCCAGCAGCTTCCGGGACAGGATAAGCTCCTACAATGAGCAGTTCTTC.

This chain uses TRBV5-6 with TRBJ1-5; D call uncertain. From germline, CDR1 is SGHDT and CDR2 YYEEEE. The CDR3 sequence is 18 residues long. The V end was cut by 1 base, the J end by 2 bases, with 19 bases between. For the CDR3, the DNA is TGTGCCAGCAGCTTGAGGGAGGATGGGCTAGACGGCAATCAGCCCCAGCATTTT. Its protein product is CASSLREDGLDGNQPQHF.

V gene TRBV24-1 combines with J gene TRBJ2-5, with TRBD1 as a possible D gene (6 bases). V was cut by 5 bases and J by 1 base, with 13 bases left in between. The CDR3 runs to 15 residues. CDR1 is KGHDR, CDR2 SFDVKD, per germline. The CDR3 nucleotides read TGTGCCACCAGTGGGACAGAAAATCTCCAAGAGACCCAGTACTTC. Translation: CATSGTENLQETQYF.

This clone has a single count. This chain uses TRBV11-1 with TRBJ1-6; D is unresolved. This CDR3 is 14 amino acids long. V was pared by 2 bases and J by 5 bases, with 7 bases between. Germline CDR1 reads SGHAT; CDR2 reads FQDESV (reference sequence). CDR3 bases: TGTGCCAGCAGCTTACCCGCCAATAATTCACCCCTCCACTTT. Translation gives CASSLPANNSPLHF.